What follows are 18 T cell receptor beta chains derived from one specimen sequenced in a study of T cell responses to AZD1222 COVID-19 vaccine. Clones were sequenced by immunoSEQ multiplex PCR, and TCRdb holds only the in-frame ones, with some missing. The table records 55,000 to 80,000 clones, around four fifths of them present only once. Sequencing used peripheral blood, obtained on day 0 of AZD1222 vaccination. These receptors were collected from an adult in good health.

The chain employs TRBV11-2 and TRBJ2-2, with D unresolved. V was clipped by 6 bases and J by 2 bases, with 7 bases between them. The CDR3 sequence is 13 residues long. CDR1 is SGHAT and CDR2 is FQNNGV in the germline V gene. For the CDR3, the DNA is TGTGCCAGCAGGCAAATAAACACCGGGGAGCTGTTTTTT. Encoded protein: CASRQINTGELFF.

V and J are TRBV4-1 and TRBJ1-2; D gene ambiguous. Looked up from germline, CDR1 is MGHRA and CDR2 is YSYEKL. V lost 8 bases and J 2 bases, leaving 9 bases between the germline ends. The CDR3 is 12 amino acids. CDR3 protein: CASRAENYGYTF. In nucleotides, the CDR3 is TGCGCCAGCCGGGCGGAGAACTATGGCTACACCTTC.

This clone showed up just a few times. The chain has TRBV10-3 and TRBJ1-3; D gene uncertain. CDR3 length: 15 residues. The germline CDR1 and CDR2 sequences are ENHRY and SYGVKD. V dropped 10 bases and J dropped 0 bases, with 16 bases sitting between them. The CDR3 loop reads CATNSDSSSGNTIYF. The CDR3 DNA follows: TGTGCCACCAATTCGGACTCTAGCTCTGGAAACACCATATATTTT.

This rearrangement joins TRBV19 to TRBJ2-1, with D possibly being TRBD2 (6 bases). Germline lookup yields CDR1 LNHDA and CDR2 SQIVND (reference sequence). Trimming stripped 6 bases from V and 6 bases from J, with 12 bases between. This CDR3 has 13 residues. The DNA for the CDR3 is TGTGCCAGTAGAGTGGCGGGGATCAATGAGCAGTTCTTC. The encoded protein is CASRVAGINEQFF.

The chain joins TRBV18 to TRBJ1-5; D not certain. Trimming removed 5 bases from V and 4 bases from J, with 15 bases in between. CDR1 is KGHSH and CDR2 is LQKENI in the germline V gene. The CDR3 sequence is 15 residues long. CDR3 in DNA: TGTGCCAGCTCATCATTCGACGGCTTTAATCAGCCCCAGCATTTT. Amino acids: CASSSFDGFNQPQHF.

V is TRBV4-3 and J is TRBJ1-4; D might be TRBD1 (5 bases). This CDR3 has 14 amino acids. The germline gives CDR1 LGHNA, CDR2 YSLEER. Trimming removed 4 bases from V and 5 bases from J, with 11 bases in between. The CDR3 nucleotides are TGCGCCAGCAGCCTGGGACGGGCAAATGAAAAACTGTTTTTT. Translating gives CASSLGRANEKLFF.

V and J are TRBV6-2 or TRBV6-3 and TRBJ1-1; TRBD1 matches 9 bases. This CDR3 region has 19 residues. With 0 bases clipped from V and 2 bases from J, the junction kept 13 bases outside the gene matches. The germline CDR1 and CDR2 sequences are MNHEY and SVGEGT. CDR3 sequence: CASSYSRRQGVWVNTEAFF. CDR3 nucleotides: TGTGCCAGCAGTTACTCGCGTCGACAGGGGGTGTGGGTCAACACTGAAGCTTTCTTT.

A single count supports this clone. The rearrangement joins TRBV28 to TRBJ1-2, with D maybe TRBD1 (5 bases). This CDR3 has 11 amino acids. In germline, CDR1 is MDHEN, CDR2 SYDVKM. The ends were cut back, 7 bases at V and 4 bases at J, with 7 bases in the middle. CDR3 in DNA: TGTGCCAGCATTGGGGGCTATGGCTACACCTTC. Protein: CASIGGYGYTF.

CDR3 DNA: TGTGCCAGCAGCGTCGGGGGCACTGAAGCTTTCTTT. Translating it yields CASSVGGTEAFF. The chain joins TRBV7-3 to TRBJ1-1; D possibly corresponds to TRBD1 (5 bases). The V gene's germline CDR1 is SGHTA and CDR2 FQGTGA. V was pared by 5 bases and J by 4 bases, with 8 bases between. The CDR3 is 12 amino acids. The complete variable domain, with remaining parts taken from reference TRBV7-3 and TRBJ1-1, reads GAGVSQTPSNKVTEKGKYVELRCDPISGHTALYWYRQSLGQGPEFLIYFQGTGAADDSGLPNDRFFAVRPEGSVSTLKIQRTERGDSAVYLCASSVGGTEAFFGQGTRLTVV.

The genes are TRBV21-1 and TRBJ1-5; the tabulated D call, TRBD1, remains unverified against the DNA. TRBV21-1 is deemed a pseudogene. The CDR3 spans 18 residues. The CDR3 spells CASSTQNWGQGHNQPQHF. In DNA, the CDR3 is TGTGCCAGCAGCACCCAAAACTGGGGACAGGGACACAATCAGCCCCAGCATTTT.

The chain employs TRBV28 and TRBJ1-3, with a possible D match to TRBD1 (6 bases). Germline V gene data show CDR1 as MDHEN and CDR2 as SYDVKM. The CDR3 is made up of 16 amino acids. The germline V and J ends were trimmed by 6 bases and 2 bases, with 17 bases remaining between them. CDR3: CASSLQTGKTGNTIYF. DNA for the CDR3: TGTGCCAGCAGCCTTCAAACAGGGAAGACTGGAAACACCATATATTTT.

The V and J genes are TRBV7-9 and TRBJ1-4; tentatively, D is TRBD1 (6 bases). The CDR3 length is 15 residues. Germline V gene sequence: CDR1 SEHNR, CDR2 FQNEAQ (reference sequence). V was shortened by 4 bases and J by 4 bases, with 13 bases between the two germline ends. CDR3 nucleotides: TGTGCCAGCAGCTACGGGACACAGGATAATGAAAAACTGTTTTTT. Its translation: CASSYGTQDNEKLFF.

V is TRBV7-3 and J is TRBJ2-7, with D perhaps matching TRBD1 (5 bases). Deletions cut 0 bases from V and 2 bases from J, with 8 bases between. CDR3 length: 14 amino acids. Germline V lookup: CDR1 SGHTA, CDR2 FQGTGA. The CDR3 region is CASSLTPTAYEQYF. The CDR3 DNA follows: TGTGCCAGCAGCTTAACTCCGACAGCCTACGAGCAGTACTTC.

V is TRBV4-2 and J is TRBJ1-1, with D possibly being TRBD1 (5 bases). V shed 0 bases and J shed 3 bases, with 8 bases lying between them. Germline lookup yields CDR1 LGHNA and CDR2 YNFKEQ. The CDR3 contains 14 residues. CDR3 DNA: TGTGCCAGCAGCCAAGAAGCGGGGGACACTGAAGCTTTCTTT. Translated: CASSQEAGDTEAFF.

This chain joins TRBV6-2 or TRBV6-3 and TRBJ2-3; D is ambiguous. Germline CDR1 MNHEY, CDR2 SVGEGT. This CDR3 is built from 13 residues. Trimming cost V 2 bases and J 6 bases, with 9 bases left between them. CDR3 sequence: CASSYTDTDTQYF. CDR3 DNA: TGTGCCAGCAGTTACACAGACACGGATACGCAGTATTTT.

The V gene is TRBV5-1, the J gene TRBJ2-1, with D possibly matching TRBD2 (6 bases). The CDR3 has 11 amino acids. V lost 3 bases, J lost 10 bases, and 8 bases lay in between. Germline V gene lookup returns CDR1 SGHRS and CDR2 YFSETQ. The CDR3 bases are TGCGCCAGCAGCTGGGAGGAGGAGCAGTTCTTC. This sequence encodes CASSWEEEQFF.

The V call is TRBV7-9, the J call TRBJ2-1; 8 bases agree with TRBD1. The germline V gene encodes CDR1 SEHNR and CDR2 FQNEAQ (reference sequence). The CDR3 has 15 residues. The V segment lost 5 bases and the J segment 2 bases; nucleotides outside the gene matches: 5. As DNA, the CDR3 is TGTGCCAGCAGCCCGCGACAGGGGCCCTACAATGAGCAGTTCTTC. As protein: CASSPRQGPYNEQFF. Based on the CDR3 plus reference TRBV7-9 and TRBJ2-1, the full variable domain is DTGVSQNPRHKITKRGQNVTFRCDPISEHNRLYWYRQTLGQGPEFLTYFQNEAQLEKSRLLSDRFSAERPKGSFSTLEIQRTEQGDSAMYLCASSPRQGPYNEQFFGPGTRLTVL.

The V and J genes are TRBV2 and TRBJ2-5; no firm D call. CDR3 size: 14 residues. Germline V gene sequence: CDR1 SNHLY, CDR2 FYNNEI. Trimming removed 2 bases from V and 0 bases from J, with 7 bases in between. The CDR3 reads CASSEQQYQETQYF. The DNA for the CDR3 is TGTGCCAGCAGTGAACAGCAGTACCAAGAGACCCAGTACTTC.